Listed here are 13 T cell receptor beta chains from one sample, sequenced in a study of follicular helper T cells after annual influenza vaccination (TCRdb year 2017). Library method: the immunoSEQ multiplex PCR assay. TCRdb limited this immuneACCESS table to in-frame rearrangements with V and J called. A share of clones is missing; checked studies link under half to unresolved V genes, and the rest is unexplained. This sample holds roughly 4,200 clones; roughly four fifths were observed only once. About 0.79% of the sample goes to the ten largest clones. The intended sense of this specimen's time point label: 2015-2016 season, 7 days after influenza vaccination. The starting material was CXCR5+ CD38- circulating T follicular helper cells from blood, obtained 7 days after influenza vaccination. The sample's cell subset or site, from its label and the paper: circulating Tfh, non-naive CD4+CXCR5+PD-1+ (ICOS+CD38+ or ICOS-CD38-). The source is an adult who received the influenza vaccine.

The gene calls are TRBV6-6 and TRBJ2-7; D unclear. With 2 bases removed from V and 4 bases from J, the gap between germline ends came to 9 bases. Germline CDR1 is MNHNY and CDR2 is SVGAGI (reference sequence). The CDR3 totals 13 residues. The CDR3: CASSYRVGYEQYF. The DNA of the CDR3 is TGTGCCAGCAGTTACAGGGTTGGATACGAGCAGTACTTC.

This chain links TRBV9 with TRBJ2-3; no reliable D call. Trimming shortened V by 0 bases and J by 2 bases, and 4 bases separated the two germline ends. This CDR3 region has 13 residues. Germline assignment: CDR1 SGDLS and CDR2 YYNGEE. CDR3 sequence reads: CASSVDSTDTQYF. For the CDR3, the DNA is TGTGCCAGCAGCGTAGATTCCACAGATACGCAGTATTTT.

For the CDR3, the DNA is TGTGCCAGCAGCTTAGTTCTGTCAGGGTCGCGGACGGAGACCCAGTACTTC. Translated: CASSLVLSGSRTETQYF. The V gene is TRBV7-2, the J gene TRBJ2-5; tentatively, D is TRBD1 (5 bases). Germline V gives CDR1 SGHTA, CDR2 FQGNSA. The germline V and J ends were trimmed by 1 base and 5 bases, with 20 bases remaining between them. This CDR3 comprises 17 residues. The variable domain in full, with the rest retrieved from reference TRBV7-2 and TRBJ2-5, is GAGVSQSPSNKVTEKGKDVELRCDPISGHTALYWYRQSLGQGLEFLIYFQGNSAPDKSGLPSDRFSAERTGGSVSTLTIQRTQQEDSAVYLCASSLVLSGSRTETQYFGPGTRLLVL.

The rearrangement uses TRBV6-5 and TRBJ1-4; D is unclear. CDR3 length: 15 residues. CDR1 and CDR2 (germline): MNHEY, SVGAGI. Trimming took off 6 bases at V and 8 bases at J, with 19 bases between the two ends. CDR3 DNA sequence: TGTGCCAGCAGAGCGTATGCCAAAGTCGGGGAAAAACTGTTTTTT. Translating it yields CASRAYAKVGEKLFF.

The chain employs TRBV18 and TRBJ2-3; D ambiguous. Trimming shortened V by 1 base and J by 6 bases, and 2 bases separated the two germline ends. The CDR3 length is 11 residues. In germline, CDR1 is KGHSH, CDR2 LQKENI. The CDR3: CASSPRDTQYF. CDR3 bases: TGTGCCAGCTCACCACGGGATACGCAGTATTTT.

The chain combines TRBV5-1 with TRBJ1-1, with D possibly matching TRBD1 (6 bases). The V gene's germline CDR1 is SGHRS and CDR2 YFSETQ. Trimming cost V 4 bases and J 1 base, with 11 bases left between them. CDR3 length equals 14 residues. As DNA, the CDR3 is TGCGCCAGCAGCCAGGACAGCGGGAACACTGAAGCTTTCTTT. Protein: CASSQDSGNTEAFF.

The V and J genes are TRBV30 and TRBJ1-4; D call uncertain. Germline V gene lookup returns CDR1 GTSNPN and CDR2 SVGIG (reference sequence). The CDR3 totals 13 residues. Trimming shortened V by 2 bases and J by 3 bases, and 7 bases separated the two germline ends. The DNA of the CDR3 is TGTGCCTGGAGTTTGCAGTCTAATGAAAAACTGTTTTTT. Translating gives CAWSLQSNEKLFF.

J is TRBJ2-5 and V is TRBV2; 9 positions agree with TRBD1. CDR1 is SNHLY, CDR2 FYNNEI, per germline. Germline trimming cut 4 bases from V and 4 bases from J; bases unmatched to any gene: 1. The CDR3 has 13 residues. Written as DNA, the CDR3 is TGTGCCAGCAGTGGACAGGGGGTAGAGACCCAGTACTTC. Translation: CASSGQGVETQYF.

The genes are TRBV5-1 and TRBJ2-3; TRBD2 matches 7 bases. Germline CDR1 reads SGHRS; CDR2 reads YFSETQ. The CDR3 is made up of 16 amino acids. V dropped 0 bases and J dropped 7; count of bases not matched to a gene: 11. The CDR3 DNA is TGCGCCAGCAGCTTGGATGCGGGAGTAGGGCCGAATACGCAGTATTTT. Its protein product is CASSLDAGVGPNTQYF.

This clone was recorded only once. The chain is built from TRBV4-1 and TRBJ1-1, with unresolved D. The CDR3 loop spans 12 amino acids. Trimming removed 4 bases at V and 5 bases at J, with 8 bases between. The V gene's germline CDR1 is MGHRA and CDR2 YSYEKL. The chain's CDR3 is CASSPTTTEAFF. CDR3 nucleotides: TGCGCCAGCAGCCCCACGACTACTGAAGCTTTCTTT.

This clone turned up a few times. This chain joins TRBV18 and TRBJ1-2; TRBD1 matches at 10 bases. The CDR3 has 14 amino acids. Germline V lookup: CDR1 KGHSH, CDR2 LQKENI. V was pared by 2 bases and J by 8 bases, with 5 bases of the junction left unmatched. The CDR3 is CASSPDRGQKGYTF. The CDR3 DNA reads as TGTGCCAGCTCACCAGACAGGGGGCAAAAAGGCTACACCTTC.

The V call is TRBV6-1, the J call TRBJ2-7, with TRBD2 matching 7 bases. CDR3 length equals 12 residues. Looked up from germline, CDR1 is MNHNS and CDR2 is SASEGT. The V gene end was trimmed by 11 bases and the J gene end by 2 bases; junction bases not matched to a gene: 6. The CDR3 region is CAYGGGTYEQYF. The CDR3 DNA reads TGTGCCTATGGGGGGGGAACCTACGAGCAGTACTTC.

DNA of the CDR3: TGCGCCAGCACCACCGCGGGGTTTGGGAACACAGATACGCAGTATTTT. Protein sequence: CASTTAGFGNTDTQYF. J is TRBJ2-3 and V is TRBV5-1, with TRBD2 as a possible D gene (6 bases). With 6 bases removed from V and 2 bases from J, the gap between germline ends came to 19 bases. The CDR3 contains 16 residues. Germline V CDR1 and CDR2: SGHRS, YFSETQ.